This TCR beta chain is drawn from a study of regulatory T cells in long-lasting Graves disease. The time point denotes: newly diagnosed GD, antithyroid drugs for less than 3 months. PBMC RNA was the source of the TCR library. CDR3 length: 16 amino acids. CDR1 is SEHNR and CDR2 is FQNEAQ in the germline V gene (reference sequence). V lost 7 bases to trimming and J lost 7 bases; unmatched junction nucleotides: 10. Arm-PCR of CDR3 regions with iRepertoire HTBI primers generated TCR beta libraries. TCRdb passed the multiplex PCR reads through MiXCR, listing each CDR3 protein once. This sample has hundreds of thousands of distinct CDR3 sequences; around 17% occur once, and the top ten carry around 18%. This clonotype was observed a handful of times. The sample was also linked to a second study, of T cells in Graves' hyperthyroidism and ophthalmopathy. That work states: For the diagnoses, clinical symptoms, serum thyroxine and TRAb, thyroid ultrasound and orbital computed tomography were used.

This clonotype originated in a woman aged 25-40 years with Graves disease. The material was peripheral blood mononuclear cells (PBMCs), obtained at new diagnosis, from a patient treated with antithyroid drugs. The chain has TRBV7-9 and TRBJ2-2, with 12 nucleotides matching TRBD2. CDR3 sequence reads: CASTRTSGTAGGELFF. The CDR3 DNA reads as TGTGCCAGCACCAGGACTAGCGGGACCGCGGGCGGGGAGCTGTTTTTT. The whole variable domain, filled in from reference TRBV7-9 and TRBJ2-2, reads DTGVSQNPRHKITKRGQNVTFRCDPISEHNRLYWYRQTLGQGPEFLTYFQNEAQLEKSRLLSDRFSAERPKGSFSTLEIQRTEQGDSAMYLCASTRTSGTAGGELFFGEGSRLTVL.